The 30 T cell receptor beta chains in this list originate from one sample, sequenced in a study of blood T cell repertoires in COVID-19. Sequencing used immunoSEQ multiplex PCR; TCRdb keeps in-frame clones, though not all of them. The data show a few hundred thousand clones, around nine tenths seen once. Material for sequencing was PBMCs or T cells enriched from blood (not recorded which). These receptors originate from a woman between 18 and 29 years old who had been exposed to COVID-19.

This rearrangement joins TRBV2 to TRBJ1-5; D possibly corresponds to TRBD1 (6 bases). Deletions cut 7 bases from V and 0 bases from J, with 13 bases between. The V gene's germline CDR1 is SNHLY and CDR2 FYNNEI. The CDR3 is made up of 15 amino acids. CDR3 in amino acids: CASTPTGFSNQPQHF. CDR3 bases: TGTGCCAGCACTCCGACAGGCTTTAGCAATCAGCCCCAGCATTTT.

The sample holds a few counts of this clone. This chain connects TRBV5-1 to TRBJ1-6, with D tentatively TRBD1 (5 bases). Trimming stripped 0 bases from V and 8 bases from J, with 15 bases between. Per the germline V gene, CDR1 is SGHRS and CDR2 is YFSETQ. The CDR3 extends over 16 amino acids. CDR3 nucleotide sequence: TGCGCCAGCAGCTTGGCCGCCAGGGATTCTGATTCACCCCTCCACTTT. This sequence encodes CASSLAARDSDSPLHF.

V is TRBV4-1 and J is TRBJ1-2, with TRBD1 matching 7 bases. CDR1 is MGHRA, CDR2 YSYEKL, per germline. The V and J ends lost 3 bases and 2 bases, in that order; junction bases with no gene match: 6. CDR3 size: 15 residues. In DNA form, the CDR3 reads TGCGCCAGCAGCCAGACAGGGAGACCAAACTATGGCTACACCTTC. It encodes CASSQTGRPNYGYTF.

The rearrangement links TRBV28 to TRBJ1-2, with TRBD1 matching 11 bases. This CDR3 region has 15 residues. Germline CDR1 and CDR2: MDHEN and SYDVKM. With 6 bases clipped from V and 3 bases from J, the junction kept 6 bases outside the gene matches. The CDR3 DNA is TGTGCCAGCAGGGGCAGGACAGGGGGCGACTATGGCTACACCTTC. The encoded protein is CASRGRTGGDYGYTF.

With respect to this clone: This sample includes further DNA sequences coding for the same CDR3. The chain combines TRBV11-2 with TRBJ2-5; possible D gene TRBD2, 6 bases. The CDR3 spans 14 residues. V shed 3 bases and J shed 2 bases, with 10 bases lying between them. Germline V CDR1 and CDR2: SGHAT, FQNNGV. The CDR3 coding sequence is TGTGCCAGCAGCTTGGGGCGGGGACAAGAGACCCAGTACTTC. Protein product: CASSLGRGQETQYF.

The V gene is TRBV10-1, the J gene TRBJ1-1; 8 bases agree with TRBD1. Germline assignment: CDR1 WNHNN and CDR2 SYGVQD (reference sequence). The length of the CDR3 is 14 residues. Trimming at V came to 6 bases and at J to 0 bases, leaving 3 bases not matched to a gene. The CDR3 is CASRPGGMNTEAFF. CDR3 DNA: TGCGCCAGCAGACCAGGGGGCATGAACACTGAAGCTTTCTTT.

This chain connects TRBV18 to TRBJ2-1; tentatively, D is TRBD1 (6 bases). V lost 4 bases to trimming and J lost 4 bases, with 17 bases between them. The CDR3 totals 16 residues. CDR1 and CDR2 from the germline V gene are KGHSH and LQKENI. CDR3 residues: CASSLQQGPIYNEQFF. As DNA, the CDR3 is TGTGCCAGCTCACTCCAACAGGGCCCTATATACAATGAGCAGTTCTTC.

V usage is TRBV9 and J usage is TRBJ2-2; maybe TRBD1 (6 bases). V shed 7 bases and J shed 0 bases, with 10 bases lying between them. Germline CDR1 SGDLS, CDR2 YYNGEE. This CDR3 comprises 14 residues. The CDR3 nucleotides are TGTGCCAGCGAAGGGGGAGCGAACACCGGGGAGCTGTTTTTT. This gives the protein CASEGGANTGELFF.

The chain has TRBV7-9 and TRBJ1-3; the D gene is possibly TRBD1 (5 bases). CDR1 SEHNR and CDR2 FQNEAQ come from the germline V gene (reference sequence). The CDR3 extends over 15 amino acids. V lost 2 bases to trimming and J lost 2 bases, with 10 bases between them. The CDR3 sequence is CASSLRGLAGNTIYF. The CDR3 region has the DNA TGTGCCAGCAGCTTAAGGGGACTCGCTGGAAACACCATATATTTT.

For the CDR3, the DNA is TGTGCCAGCACCGTCCCGGGACTAGAGGAGACCCAGTACTTC. Amino acids: CASTVPGLEETQYF. The V and J genes are TRBV5-4 and TRBJ2-5; 8 nucleotides agree with TRBD2. This CDR3 is 14 amino acids long. Looked up from germline, CDR1 is SGHNT and CDR2 is YYREEE (reference sequence). Trimming at V came to 6 bases and at J to 5 bases, leaving 9 bases not matched to a gene.

The sample holds one count of this clone. The sample holds other DNA sequences that translate to the same CDR3. This chain links TRBV2 with TRBJ1-5; D gene unclear. The germline CDR1 and CDR2 sequences are SNHLY and FYNNEI. The CDR3 has 14 amino acids. Deletions cut 6 bases from V and 0 bases from J, with 9 bases between. CDR3 sequence reads: CASSRLNSNQPQHF. CDR3 bases: TGTGCCAGCAGCAGACTCAATAGCAATCAGCCCCAGCATTTT.

The rearrangement uses TRBV6-5 and TRBJ1-5; no definite D call. Trimming shortened V by 5 bases and J by 0 bases, and 8 bases separated the two germline ends. The CDR3 has 14 amino acids. The germline gives CDR1 MNHEY, CDR2 SVGAGI. Here the CDR3 reads CASSKTYSNQPQHF. In nucleotides, the CDR3 is TGTGCCAGCAGTAAGACATATAGCAATCAGCCCCAGCATTTT.

The CDR3 DNA reads as TGTGCCACCAGCAGAGATAGCGGGGGTTCCTACGAGCAGTACTTC. Its protein product is CATSRDSGGSYEQYF. The rearrangement uses TRBV15 and TRBJ2-7; 9 bases are shared with TRBD2. Germline trimming cut 0 bases from V and 1 base from J; bases unmatched to any gene: 1. The CDR3 sequence is 15 residues long. Germline V gene sequence: CDR1 LNHNV, CDR2 YYDKDF (reference sequence).

The chain has TRBV7-3 and TRBJ2-7; 14 bases are a match to TRBD2. The CDR3 has 16 amino acids. The germline V gene has CDR1 SGHTA and CDR2 FQGTGA. The V and J ends lost 5 bases and 6 bases, in that order; junction bases with no gene match: 9. The CDR3 protein is CASSPAGTSGSFEQYF. CDR3 DNA: TGTGCCAGCAGCCCGGCCGGGACTAGCGGGAGTTTCGAGCAGTACTTC.

This clone has a single count. The chain joins TRBV24-1 to TRBJ2-7; 7 nucleotides match TRBD1. Germline V gene sequence: CDR1 KGHDR, CDR2 SFDVKD. The CDR3 consists of 16 residues. With V trimmed by 5 bases and J by 3 bases, 12 bases remained unmatched. CDR3: CATSGSDRGGFYEQYF. The CDR3 DNA follows: TGTGCCACCAGTGGAAGCGATCGAGGGGGCTTCTACGAGCAGTACTTC.

The DNA for the CDR3 is TGTGCCAGCAGCCTTACAGGGGGCGCTGGGGCCAACGTCCTGACTTTC. Amino acids: CASSLTGGAGANVLTF. The J gene is TRBJ2-6, the V gene TRBV27; 9 positions match TRBD1. The CDR3 runs to 16 residues. Germline values: CDR1 MNHEY, CDR2 SMNVEV (reference sequence). V shed 6 bases and J 2 bases; nucleotides not matched to a gene: 5.

The chain has TRBV15 and TRBJ2-3, with 9 bases that match TRBD2. CDR3 size: 18 residues. Germline trimming cut 0 bases from V and 4 bases from J; bases unmatched to any gene: 11. Per germline, CDR1 LNHNV and CDR2 YYDKDF (reference sequence). CDR3 nucleotide sequence: TGTGCCACCAGCAGAGATTCCGCTAGCGGGATGTCTGCAGATACGCAGTATTTT. Translated: CATSRDSASGMSADTQYF. The variable domain in full, with the rest retrieved from reference TRBV15 and TRBJ2-3, is DAMVIQNPRYQVTQFGKPVTLSCSQTLNHNVMYWYQQKSSQAPKLLFHYYDKDFNNEADTPDNFQSRRPNTSFCFLDIRSPGLGDTAMYLCATSRDSASGMSADTQYFGPGTRLTVL.

This sequence joins TRBV24-1 and TRBJ2-1; 10 bases are a match to TRBD1. V dropped 1 base and J dropped 5; count of bases not matched to a gene: 4. This CDR3 contains 16 residues. CDR1 is KGHDR, CDR2 SFDVKD, per germline. The CDR3 DNA is TGTGCCACCAGTGATTTAGGGACAGGGGAGGACAATGAGCAGTTCTTC. Its translation is CATSDLGTGEDNEQFF.

This clone was counted only a few times. V gene TRBV11-3 combines with J gene TRBJ2-5; TRBD1 might be the D (5 bases). The length of the CDR3 is 14 residues. The germline gives CDR1 SGHNT, CDR2 YENEEA. V was cut by 5 bases and J by 0 bases, with 10 bases left in between. The CDR3 DNA follows: TGTGCCAGCAGCATCGACAGTTACCAAGAGACCCAGTACTTC. Translation: CASSIDSYQETQYF.

The chain links TRBV3-1 (or the pseudogene TRBV3-2) to TRBJ2-3; possible D gene TRBD2, 6 bases. CDR3 length equals 18 residues. CDR1 and CDR2 from the germline V gene are LGHDT and YNNKEL (reference sequence). The germline V and J ends were trimmed by 4 bases and 6 bases, with 26 bases remaining between them. The CDR3 is CASSRRYGGDSSVDTQYF. The CDR3 DNA reads as TGTGCCAGCAGCCGGCGTTACGGGGGAGACTCGAGTGTCGATACGCAGTATTTT.

The V and J genes are TRBV7-2 and TRBJ2-3; the D gene is possibly TRBD2 (6 bases). The germline V gene encodes CDR1 SGHTA and CDR2 FQGNSA. With 2 bases removed from V and 3 bases from J, the gap between germline ends came to 9 bases. The CDR3 contains 14 residues. CDR3 sequence (DNA): TGTGCCAGCAGCTTAAGGGAGGCGACAGATACGCAGTATTTT. Translation: CASSLREATDTQYF.

This clone was seen ten or more times. The chain joins TRBV6-4 to TRBJ2-2; 8 nucleotides agree with TRBD1. This CDR3 spans 14 amino acids. V shed 9 bases and J 5 bases; nucleotides not matched to a gene: 8. The germline CDR1 and CDR2 sequences are MRHNA and SNTAGT. CDR3: CASRDRGETGELFF. CDR3 in DNA: TGTGCCAGTCGAGACAGGGGAGAAACCGGGGAGCTGTTTTTT.

Points on this clone: This specimen includes other DNA sequences encoding the same CDR3. The rearrangement links TRBV27 to TRBJ1-6; 8 bases are a match to TRBD1. The J segment lost 0 bases and the V segment lost 3 bases, leaving 4 bases of the junction unmatched. This CDR3 has 17 amino acids. The germline gives CDR1 MNHEY, CDR2 SMNVEV (reference sequence). The CDR3 reads CASSFRDRSSYNSPLHF. CDR3 DNA: TGTGCCAGCAGTTTTAGGGACAGGAGCTCCTATAATTCACCCCTCCACTTT.

This chain's CDR3 is CASSLGEGTEAFF. The CDR3 DNA reads as TGTGCCAGCAGTTTAGGGGAGGGCACTGAAGCTTTCTTT. V is TRBV27 and J is TRBJ1-1; D gene unclear. This CDR3 has 13 residues. The V gene's germline CDR1 is MNHEY and CDR2 SMNVEV (reference sequence). Trimming pared 2 bases from V and 4 bases from J, leaving 8 bases between.

The sample holds one count of this clone. The V call is TRBV11-2, the J call TRBJ2-3; 12 positions agree with TRBD2. The V segment lost 5 bases and the J segment 1 base; nucleotides outside the gene matches: 1. CDR3 length equals 15 residues. The germline V gene encodes CDR1 SGHAT and CDR2 FQNNGV. The CDR3 sequence is CASSRLAGGTDTQYF. CDR3 nucleotides: TGTGCCAGCAGCCGACTAGCGGGAGGCACAGATACGCAGTATTTT.

This chain uses TRBV19 with TRBJ2-1; 8 bases map to TRBD2. The V and J ends lost 6 bases and 4 bases, in that order; junction bases with no gene match: 5. The CDR3 loop spans 14 amino acids. Germline V gene lookup returns CDR1 LNHDA and CDR2 SQIVND (reference sequence). As DNA, the CDR3 is TGTGCCAGTAGGAAACTAGCGGAGTACAATGAGCAGTTCTTC. Its translation is CASRKLAEYNEQFF.

This clone showed up just a few times. The V gene is TRBV2, the J gene TRBJ1-6; D possibly corresponds to TRBD1 (5 bases). V lost 7 bases and J lost 5, with 15 bases in between. The CDR3 totals 15 residues. Per the germline V gene, CDR1 is SNHLY and CDR2 is FYNNEI. CDR3 in DNA: TGTGCCAGCACCTTGGGGCGGAAGGATAATTCACCCCTCCACTTT. It encodes CASTLGRKDNSPLHF.

The chain employs TRBV19 and TRBJ1-4, with 7 bases fitting TRBD1. Looked up from germline, CDR1 is LNHDA and CDR2 is SQIVND (reference sequence). The V and J ends lost 3 bases and 0 bases, in that order; junction bases with no gene match: 1. The CDR3 loop spans 15 amino acids. The CDR3 region has the DNA TGTGCCAGTAGTATCGGACAGGCAACTAATGAAAAACTGTTTTTT. This gives the protein CASSIGQATNEKLFF.

V gene TRBV27 combines with J gene TRBJ1-6, with D perhaps matching TRBD1 (6 bases). V was cut by 6 bases and J by 5 bases, with 11 bases left in between. This CDR3 has 14 amino acids. Germline values: CDR1 MNHEY, CDR2 SMNVEV (reference sequence). In DNA, the CDR3 is TGTGCCAGCAGGAGGGGACAAGATAATTCACCCCTCCACTTT. This gives the protein CASRRGQDNSPLHF.

The chain uses TRBV5-1 and TRBJ2-7; no reliable D call. Germline lookup yields CDR1 SGHRS and CDR2 YFSETQ. This CDR3 comprises 14 residues. V lost 4 bases and J 0 bases, leaving 11 bases between the germline ends. This CDR3 reads CASSPGYGSYEQYF. The CDR3 DNA sequence: TGCGCCAGCAGCCCAGGATATGGCTCCTACGAGCAGTACTTC.